The 25 T cell receptor beta chains given below trace back to one sample, sequenced in a study of early T cells in non-severe SARS-CoV-2 infection. TCRdb passed the 5' RACE reads through MiXCR, listing each CDR3 protein once. The sample gives 100,000 to 150,000 distinct CDR3 sequences, under 15% of which show up once; roughly 22% is in the top ten. Sequencing was carried out using whole blood. All receptors derive from an adult who was a healthcare worker with PCR-confirmed SARS-CoV-2 infection or an uninfected control (not recorded which).

This chain links TRBV29-1 with TRBJ2-5; 7 positions match TRBD2. There are 17 residues in the CDR3. V gave up 6 bases and J gave up 1 base; unmatched junction bases: 17. Germline V gene sequence: CDR1 SQVTM, CDR2 ANQGSEA. The CDR3 is CSVWEERGVLLQETQYF. The CDR3 region has the DNA TGCAGCGTGTGGGAAGAGCGGGGCGTTCTACTCCAAGAGACCCAGTACTTC.

This clonotype was seen only a few times. V is TRBV18 and J is TRBJ1-1; a weak D match, TRBD1 (5 bases). The CDR3 covers 14 residues. Looked up from germline, CDR1 is KGHSH and CDR2 is LQKENI. The V end lost 8 bases, the J end lost 1 base, and 14 bases lay between the germline ends. This CDR3 is CASTPGRRNTEAFF. Written as DNA, the CDR3 is TGTGCCAGCACGCCGGGACGGAGGAACACTGAAGCTTTCTTT.

The rearrangement links TRBV9 to TRBJ1-6; D is uncertain. Trimming cost V 7 bases and J 4 bases, with 12 bases left between them. The germline CDR1 and CDR2 sequences are SGDLS and YYNGEE. The CDR3 runs to 14 residues. For the CDR3, the DNA is TGTGCCAGCGCTCCGGCCACATATAATTCACCCCTCCACTTT. Protein product: CASAPATYNSPLHF.

Written as DNA, the CDR3 is TGTGCCAGCACCGGCAGCCCAAGATCCTATGGCTACACCTTC. It yields the protein CASTGSPRSYGYTF. The chain is built from TRBV2 and TRBJ1-2; D unresolved. This CDR3 has 14 amino acids. The ends were cut back, 7 bases at V and 4 bases at J, with 16 bases in the middle. Germline V CDR1 and CDR2: SNHLY, FYNNEI.

This clonotype was picked up a small number of times. This chain links TRBV10-3 with TRBJ2-2, with 8 bases that match TRBD1. From germline, CDR1 is ENHRY and CDR2 SYGVKD. The V segment lost 11 bases and the J segment 1 base; nucleotides outside the gene matches: 6. The CDR3 consists of 14 residues. The CDR3 nucleotides are TGTGCCTCTACCGGGACAGGGAACACCGGGGAGCTGTTTTTT. Translated, it gives CASTGTGNTGELFF.

In this sample, this clonotype turned up many times. CDR3 coding DNA: TGTGCCAGCTCACCCTCGGTGGAGGGGGCGAGCCGAACAGGAGCTTTCTTT. Encoded protein: CASSPSVEGASRTGAFF. This chain joins TRBV18 and TRBJ1-1; TRBD1 matches at 7 bases. Trimming at V came to 3 bases and at J to 10 bases, leaving 20 bases not matched to a gene. Per the germline V gene, CDR1 is KGHSH and CDR2 is LQKENI. The CDR3 contains 17 residues.

This clonotype occurred a few times. The CDR3 DNA sequence: TGTGCCAGCAGCGTGGAGATTAGCAATCAGCCCCAGCATTTT. This encodes CASSVEISNQPQHF. This chain connects TRBV7-9 to TRBJ1-5; D is unclear. From germline, CDR1 is SEHNR and CDR2 FQNEAQ (reference sequence). V was clipped by 5 bases and J by 0 bases, with 8 bases between them. The CDR3 is 14 amino acids.

This clonotype has just a few counts. The gene calls are TRBV5-4 and TRBJ1-1; 10 bases map to TRBD1. Germline V lookup: CDR1 SGHNT, CDR2 YYREEE (reference sequence). CDR3 length: 14 amino acids. V lost 3 bases to trimming and J lost 8 bases; unmatched junction nucleotides: 7. CDR3 nucleotide sequence: TGTGCCAGCAGCTGGGACAGGGGAGTCCTCGAAGCTTTCTTT. Its protein product is CASSWDRGVLEAFF. Using reference TRBV5-4 and TRBJ1-1 for the parts outside the CDR3, the full variable domain is ETGVTQSPTHLIKTRGQQVTLRCSSQSGHNTVSWYQQALGQGPQFIFQYYREEENGRGNFPPRFSGLQFPNYSSELNVNALELDDSALYLCASSWDRGVLEAFFGQGTRLTVV.

This sequence joins TRBV6-8 and TRBJ2-5; unclear D gene. The length of the CDR3 is 10 residues. The germline V and J ends were trimmed by 2 bases and 7 bases, with 2 bases remaining between them. Germline V gives CDR1 MNHGY, CDR2 SAAAGT. CDR3 region: CASSYTTQYF. DNA for the CDR3: TGTGCCAGCAGTTACACGACCCAGTACTTC.

In its sample, this clonotype was seen a few times. The genes are TRBV3-1 and TRBJ1-6; D possibly corresponds to TRBD1 (5 bases). Looked up from germline, CDR1 is LGHDT and CDR2 is YNNKEL (reference sequence). Trimming pared 3 bases from V and 0 bases from J, leaving 12 bases between. The CDR3 is made up of 17 amino acids. CDR3 coding DNA: TGTGCCAGCAGCCAGGGACTGCTGAGCTCCTATAATTCACCCCTCCACTTT. It is translated as CASSQGLLSSYNSPLHF.

This clonotype has more than one count but fewer than ten. The V and J genes are TRBV7-2 and TRBJ1-6, with D unclear. The V end was cut by 11 bases, the J end by 0 bases, with 5 bases between. This CDR3 contains 12 residues. From germline, CDR1 is SGHTA and CDR2 FQGNSA. Here the CDR3 DNA reads TGTGCCGCGGGCTCCTATAATTCACCCCTCCACTTT. It encodes CAAGSYNSPLHF.

V is TRBV10-2 and J is TRBJ1-5, with D possibly TRBD1 on 5 matching bases. Deletions cut 1 base from V and 6 bases from J, with 16 bases between. The V gene's germline CDR1 is WSHSY and CDR2 SAAADI. The length of the CDR3 is 16 residues. This CDR3 is CASSEYPGNRGQPQHF. DNA for the CDR3: TGCGCCAGCAGTGAGTACCCAGGGAATCGCGGTCAGCCCCAGCATTTT.

This clonotype has more than one count but fewer than ten. The V gene is TRBV4-1, the J gene TRBJ2-4; D is perhaps TRBD2 (6 bases). Germline-derived CDR1 and CDR2 are MGHRA and YSYEKL. Trimming stripped 4 bases from V and 9 bases from J, with 16 bases between. This CDR3 comprises 14 residues. CDR3 DNA: TGCGCCAGCAGCCCCCGGCCAAACGGGAGCATTCAGTACTTC. Protein sequence: CASSPRPNGSIQYF.

The rearrangement joins TRBV27 to TRBJ2-3; D is undetermined. The CDR3 has 14 amino acids. Germline values: CDR1 MNHEY, CDR2 SMNVEV (reference sequence). The germline V and J ends were trimmed by 5 bases and 0 bases, with 9 bases remaining between them. In DNA form, the CDR3 reads TGTGCCAGCAGTCCTCAGGATAGCACAGATACGCAGTATTTT. Encoded protein: CASSPQDSTDTQYF.

This clonotype was observed a few times. The CDR3 nucleotides are TGTGCCTGGATGATTCGGGGGTTCGGTGAAGCTTTCTTT. It is translated as CAWMIRGFGEAFF. This chain joins TRBV30 and TRBJ1-1; D possibly corresponds to TRBD1 (5 bases). Trimming cost V 4 bases and J 7 bases, with 16 bases left between them. The CDR3 length is 13 residues. The germline V gene encodes CDR1 GTSNPN and CDR2 SVGIG (reference sequence).

This clonotype was detected only a few times. The chain has TRBV18 and TRBJ2-3; D possibly corresponds to TRBD2 (6 bases). Germline V gene data show CDR1 as KGHSH and CDR2 as LQKENI. The V and J ends lost 3 bases and 6 bases respectively, with 10 bases between them. The CDR3 sequence is 13 residues long. This CDR3 reads CASSPSRGDTQYF. The CDR3, as DNA: TGTGCCAGCTCACCCAGTCGGGGGGATACGCAGTATTTT.

There are a few counts of this clonotype. CDR3 in amino acids: CASSQTLGRTEAFF. The CDR3 DNA reads TGTGCCAGCAGCCAAACGTTGGGTCGAACTGAAGCTTTCTTT. V gene TRBV7-3 combines with J gene TRBJ1-1; D gene uncertain. The CDR3 consists of 14 residues. V lost 5 bases, J lost 5 bases, and 15 bases lay in between. The germline V gene encodes CDR1 SGHTA and CDR2 FQGTGA.

This clonotype was detected a few times. The genes are TRBV12-3 or TRBV12-4 and TRBJ2-3, with D uncertain. The germline V and J ends were trimmed by 7 bases and 6 bases, with 14 bases remaining between them. The CDR3 extends over 13 amino acids. CDR3 in amino acids: CASTDHLGDTQYF. CDR3 bases: TGTGCCAGCACGGACCACCTTGGCGATACGCAGTATTTT.

This clonotype was picked up a small number of times. V and J are TRBV3-1 and TRBJ1-1; D is ambiguous. The germline gives CDR1 LGHDT, CDR2 YNNKEL (reference sequence). The CDR3 runs to 15 residues. Deletions cut 4 bases from V and 0 bases from J, with 12 bases between. The CDR3 here is CASSLSGVMNTEAFF. Here the CDR3 DNA reads TGTGCCAGCAGCCTCAGTGGGGTTATGAACACTGAAGCTTTCTTT.

This clonotype was observed many times. The DNA for the CDR3 is TGTGCCAGCAGCTTAGGGCAGGGGTACACTGAAGCTTTCTTT. This sequence encodes CASSLGQGYTEAFF. The chain is built from TRBV7-3 and TRBJ1-1, with D perhaps matching TRBD1 (6 bases). Germline values: CDR1 SGHTA, CDR2 FQGTGA. This CDR3 region has 14 residues. The V end was cut by 2 bases, the J end by 3 bases, with 10 bases between.

A few counts support this clonotype. The rearrangement links TRBV7-9 to TRBJ2-5, with 8 bases fitting TRBD1. The V and J ends lost 4 bases and 2 bases, in that order; junction bases with no gene match: 3. Germline CDR1 and CDR2: SEHNR and FQNEAQ (reference sequence). The CDR3 is 14 amino acids. The CDR3 spells CASSSDREQETQYF. For the CDR3, the DNA is TGTGCCAGCAGCTCGGACAGGGAGCAAGAGACCCAGTACTTC.

In this sample, this clonotype turned up a few times. The chain employs TRBV12-3 or TRBV12-4 and TRBJ2-3, with 12 bases lining up with TRBD2. Trimming at V came to 2 bases and at J to 2 bases, leaving 8 bases not matched to a gene. This CDR3 comprises 18 residues. The CDR3 nucleotides read TGTGCCAGCAGTTTACCGGGGCTAGCGGGGGGGAACACAGATACGCAGTATTTT. It yields the protein CASSLPGLAGGNTDTQYF.

The table lists this clonotype with a few counts. This chain uses TRBV15 with TRBJ1-6, with a possible D match to TRBD1 (6 bases). V lost 1 base, J lost 10 bases, and 14 bases lay in between. The CDR3 consists of 15 residues. Germline V gene sequence: CDR1 LNHNV, CDR2 YYDKDF (reference sequence). This chain's CDR3 is CATSRGTGIKSPLHF. The CDR3, as DNA: TGTGCCACCAGCAGAGGAACAGGGATAAAATCACCCCTCCACTTT.

This sequence joins TRBV2 and TRBJ2-7, with D tentatively TRBD1 or TRBD2 (5 bases each). The CDR3 totals 12 residues. The V gene lost 3 bases and the J gene lost 2 bases, with 5 bases spanning the gap. Per the germline V gene, CDR1 is SNHLY and CDR2 is FYNNEI. The CDR3 sequence is CASSEGAYEQYF. CDR3 bases: TGTGCCAGCAGTGAGGGGGCCTACGAGCAGTACTTC.

This clonotype has at least ten counts. The V and J genes are TRBV27 and TRBJ2-1; D is possibly TRBD1 (6 bases). The germline CDR1 and CDR2 sequences are MNHEY and SMNVEV (reference sequence). This CDR3 contains 13 residues. The germline V and J ends were trimmed by 6 bases and 6 bases, with 12 bases remaining between them. In DNA, the CDR3 is TGTGCCAGCAGACCGACAGGATCCAATGAGCAGTTCTTC. This codes for CASRPTGSNEQFF.